The following is a T cell receptor beta chain sequence with its context. V was trimmed by 4 bases and J by 8 bases, leaving 18 bases between them. The CDR3 loop spans 14 amino acids. Germline V gives CDR1 SGHRS, CDR2 YFSETQ. Clones were sequenced by immunoSEQ multiplex PCR, and TCRdb holds only the in-frame ones, with some missing. The repertoire has around 140,000 clones, approximately 89% of them found once; the top ten carry about 1.8%. These data are taken from a study of blood T cell repertoires in COVID-19. Study-level background: Whether acute or convalescent, the COVID-19 samples came from the United States, Italy and Spain.

Sequenced material: peripheral blood. This clonotype was sampled from a woman aged 45-65 years with acute or convalescent COVID-19. The chain uses TRBV5-1 and TRBJ1-2; weak D call: TRBD1 (6 bases). CDR3 in DNA: TGCGCCAGCAGCCCACCGACAGGCAGCAGGGGCTACACCTTC. Amino acids: CASSPPTGSRGYTF.